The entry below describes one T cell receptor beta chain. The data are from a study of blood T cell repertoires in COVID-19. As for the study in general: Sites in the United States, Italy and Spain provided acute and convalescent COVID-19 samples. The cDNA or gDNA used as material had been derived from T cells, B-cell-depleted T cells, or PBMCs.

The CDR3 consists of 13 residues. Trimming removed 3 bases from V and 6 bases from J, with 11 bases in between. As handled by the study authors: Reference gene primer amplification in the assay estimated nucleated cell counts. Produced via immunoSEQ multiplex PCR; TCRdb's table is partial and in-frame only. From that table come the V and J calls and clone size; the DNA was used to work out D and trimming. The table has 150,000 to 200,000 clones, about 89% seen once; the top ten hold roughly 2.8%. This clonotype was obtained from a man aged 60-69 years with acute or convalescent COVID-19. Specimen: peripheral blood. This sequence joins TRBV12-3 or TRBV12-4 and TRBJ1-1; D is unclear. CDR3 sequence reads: CASSLPRRAEAFF. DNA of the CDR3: TGTGCCAGCAGTTTGCCTAGACGGGCTGAAGCTTTCTTT.